These 17 T cell receptor beta chains were all obtained from the same sample, sequenced in a study of beta chain features in type 1 diabetes. Study results and caveats: TCRB CDR3s from Type 1 diabetes patients were moderately but significantly shorter in all four CD4+ subsets.

The entirety of the isolated RNA underwent reverse transcription, so expressed TCRB transcripts were sequenced. Profiling relied on immunoSEQ multiplex PCR, and the TCRdb table lists in-frame clones only, not all of them. The sample lists more than 550,000 clones, around 15% seen once, with 0.035% to 0.04% in the top ten. For these TCRs, the target antigens are not known. Material: naive CD4+ T cells from blood. Receptors originate from a man aged 18 to 30 with type 1 diabetes.

This chain joins TRBV7-2 and TRBJ1-3; weak D call: TRBD1 (5 bases). The CDR3 loop spans 14 amino acids. Trimming removed 5 bases from V and 4 bases from J, with 12 bases in between. Germline lookup yields CDR1 SGHTA and CDR2 FQGNSA. The CDR3 DNA follows: TGTGCCAGCAGCCTGTTGACAGACGGAAACACCATATATTTT. Residues: CASSLLTDGNTIYF.

The sample holds a few counts of this clone. The genes are TRBV30 and TRBJ2-3; 10 bases map to TRBD2. CDR1 and CDR2 from the germline V gene are GTSNPN and SVGIG (reference sequence). The CDR3 runs to 17 residues. The J segment lost 2 bases and the V segment lost 3 bases, leaving 11 bases of the junction unmatched. The CDR3 DNA reads TGTGCCTGGAGGACAGAATGGACTAGCGGCTTCACAGATACGCAGTATTTT. Translated, it gives CAWRTEWTSGFTDTQYF.

This clone showed up just a few times. The chain is built from TRBV4-1 and TRBJ2-3; 10 nucleotides align to TRBD2. Germline trimming cut 3 bases from V and 2 bases from J; bases unmatched to any gene: 8. The CDR3 runs 17 residues. Germline loops: CDR1 MGHRA, CDR2 YSYEKL. The CDR3 protein is CASSHSPAGGDTDTQYF. The CDR3 nucleotides read TGCGCCAGCAGCCATAGCCCAGCGGGAGGGGACACAGATACGCAGTATTTT.

The chain couples TRBV5-6 to TRBJ2-5, with a weak D call TRBD1 (6 bases). The CDR3 length is 15 residues. The V gene's germline CDR1 is SGHDT and CDR2 YYEEEE. Trimming shortened V by 1 base and J by 2 bases, and 12 bases separated the two germline ends. The CDR3 reads CASSLKGVMQETQYF. CDR3 DNA: TGTGCCAGCAGCTTGAAGGGGGTAATGCAAGAGACCCAGTACTTC.

V usage is TRBV7-9 and J usage is TRBJ2-1; D is perhaps TRBD1 (7 bases). There are 16 residues in the CDR3. Germline loops: CDR1 SEHNR, CDR2 FQNEAQ (reference sequence). Trimming took off 7 bases at V and 2 bases at J, with 18 bases between the two ends. The CDR3 sequence: CASTDPRGATYNEQFF. The CDR3 coding sequence is TGTGCCAGCACCGACCCCAGGGGGGCGACCTACAATGAGCAGTTCTTC.

This clone was observed a few times. The chain carries TRBV29-1 and TRBJ2-1, with D possibly matching TRBD2 (6 bases). The germline CDR1 and CDR2 sequences are SQVTM and ANQGSEA. V lost 4 bases, J lost 9 bases, and 16 bases lay in between. This CDR3 contains 13 residues. The chain's CDR3 is CSVVYSGEAEQFF. CDR3 DNA: TGCAGCGTTGTGTATTCGGGGGAGGCTGAGCAGTTCTTC.

This clone appeared a few times. The V and J genes are TRBV4-1 and TRBJ2-3, with D tentatively TRBD2 (5 bases). V gave up 4 bases and J gave up 0 bases, with 11 bases separating them. CDR3 size: 15 residues. CDR1 MGHRA and CDR2 YSYEKL come from the germline V gene. The CDR3 sequence: CASSRGYSSTDTQYF. CDR3 nucleotide sequence: TGCGCCAGCAGCCGAGGGTACTCTAGCACAGATACGCAGTATTTT.

This clone occurred a few times. This chain joins TRBV9 and TRBJ2-3; 7 nucleotides line up with TRBD1. This CDR3 has 15 residues. Germline V CDR1 and CDR2: SGDLS, YYNGEE. V lost 0 bases to trimming and J lost 4 bases; unmatched junction nucleotides: 5. The CDR3 bases are TGTGCCAGCAGCGTAGATGACAGGGTGCCAGATACGCAGTATTTT. Protein sequence: CASSVDDRVPDTQYF.

The chain has TRBV5-1 and TRBJ2-2; 7 bases align to TRBD1. V dropped 3 bases and J dropped 0; count of bases not matched to a gene: 2. Germline lookup yields CDR1 SGHRS and CDR2 YFSETQ. This CDR3 contains 15 residues. The CDR3 here is CASSSRGTNTGELFF. As DNA, the CDR3 is TGCGCCAGCAGCTCCAGGGGGACGAACACCGGGGAGCTGTTTTTT.

CDR3 loop: CSVPAGRGNNEQFF. In DNA form, the CDR3 reads TGCAGCGTCCCCGCCGGGAGGGGTAACAATGAGCAGTTCTTC. The chain is built from TRBV29-1 and TRBJ2-1; 8 bases agree with TRBD2. With 6 bases clipped from V and 5 bases from J, the junction kept 9 bases outside the gene matches. The germline CDR1 and CDR2 sequences are SQVTM and ANQGSEA. The length of the CDR3 is 14 residues.

This clone came up a few times. DNA for the CDR3: TGTGCCAGCAGTGCTATTGGGGGGCCCACCGGGGAGCTGTTTTTT. Amino acid sequence: CASSAIGGPTGELFF. The chain is built from TRBV9 and TRBJ2-2, with D perhaps being TRBD1 or TRBD2 (6 bases each). The CDR3 runs to 15 residues. Germline values: CDR1 SGDLS, CDR2 YYNGEE. The germline V and J ends were trimmed by 5 bases and 4 bases, with 15 bases remaining between them.

This rearrangement joins TRBV15 to TRBJ2-5; weak D call: TRBD2 (5 bases). The CDR3 runs 12 residues. Trimming left V 4 bases short and J 2 bases short, with 5 bases between. In germline, CDR1 is LNHNV, CDR2 YYDKDF (reference sequence). CDR3 DNA: TGTGCCACCAGCACGGGACAAGAGACCCAGTACTTC. Protein: CATSTGQETQYF.

The J gene is TRBJ2-7, the V gene TRBV19; maybe TRBD1 (5 bases). The V end lost 2 bases, the J end lost 4 bases, and 12 bases lay between the germline ends. Germline-derived CDR1 and CDR2 are LNHDA and SQIVND (reference sequence). The CDR3 loop spans 14 amino acids. In nucleotides, the CDR3 is TGTGCCAGTAGTATACTGAGGACATCATACGAGCAGTACTTC. This encodes CASSILRTSYEQYF.

V is TRBV29-1 and J is TRBJ2-3; D may match TRBD1 or TRBD2 (6 bases each). Trimming pared 3 bases from V and 1 base from J, leaving 17 bases between. The germline V gene encodes CDR1 SQVTM and CDR2 ANQGSEA. There are 16 residues in the CDR3. The CDR3 DNA reads as TGCAGCGTTGATACACGGGGGCAGGGAGGCACAGATACGCAGTATTTT. It encodes CSVDTRGQGGTDTQYF.

The chain recombines TRBV2 with TRBJ2-1; 7 nucleotides agree with TRBD2. V lost 7 bases and J lost 6; bases outside the gene matches: 12. The germline V gene has CDR1 SNHLY and CDR2 FYNNEI. CDR3 size: 15 residues. The chain's CDR3 is CASTLRSREGNEQFF. The CDR3 bases are TGTGCCAGCACTCTTAGGTCCAGGGAGGGCAATGAGCAGTTCTTC.

The gene calls are TRBV7-9 and TRBJ2-7; D gene unclear. Per germline, CDR1 SEHNR and CDR2 FQNEAQ (reference sequence). Trimming shortened V by 4 bases and J by 5 bases, and 9 bases separated the two germline ends. This CDR3 is 12 amino acids long. As DNA, the CDR3 is TGTGCCAGCAGCTCCATCCGGGACGAGCAGTACTTC. Translated, it gives CASSSIRDEQYF.

The rearrangement joins TRBV6-1 to TRBJ2-2; 7 nucleotides agree with TRBD1. The CDR3 has 14 residues. Germline assignment: CDR1 MNHNS and CDR2 SASEGT. Here the CDR3 DNA reads TGTGCATTAACCGGGGACAGACGAACCGGGGAGCTGTTTTTT. This gives the protein CALTGDRRTGELFF.